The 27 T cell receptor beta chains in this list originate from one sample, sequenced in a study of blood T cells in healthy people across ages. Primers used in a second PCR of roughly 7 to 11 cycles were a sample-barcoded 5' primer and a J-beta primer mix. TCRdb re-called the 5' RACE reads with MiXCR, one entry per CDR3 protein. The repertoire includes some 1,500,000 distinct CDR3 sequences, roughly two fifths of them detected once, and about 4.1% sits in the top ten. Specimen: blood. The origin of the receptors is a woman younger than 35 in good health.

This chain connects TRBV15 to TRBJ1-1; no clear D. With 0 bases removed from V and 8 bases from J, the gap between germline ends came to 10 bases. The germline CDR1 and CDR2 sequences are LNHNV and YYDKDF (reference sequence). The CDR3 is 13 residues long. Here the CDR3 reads CATSRDQLKEAFF. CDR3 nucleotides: TGTGCCACCAGCAGAGATCAACTTAAAGAAGCTTTCTTT.

The CDR3 sequence: CASRTTLTGENTEAFF. CDR3 DNA: TGTGCCAGCAGAACAACACTGACAGGGGAGAACACTGAAGCTTTCTTT. The chain employs TRBV27 and TRBJ1-1; TRBD1 matches at 8 bases. J was trimmed by 1 base and V by 6 bases; bases with no gene match: 10. The CDR3 extends over 16 amino acids. CDR1 and CDR2 (germline): MNHEY, SMNVEV (reference sequence).

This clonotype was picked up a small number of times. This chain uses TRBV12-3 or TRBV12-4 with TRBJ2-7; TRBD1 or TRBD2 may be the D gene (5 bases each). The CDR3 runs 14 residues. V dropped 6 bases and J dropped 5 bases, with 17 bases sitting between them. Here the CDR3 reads CASRPIWGSNEQYF. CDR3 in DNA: TGTGCCAGCAGACCCATTTGGGGGAGTAACGAGCAGTACTTC.

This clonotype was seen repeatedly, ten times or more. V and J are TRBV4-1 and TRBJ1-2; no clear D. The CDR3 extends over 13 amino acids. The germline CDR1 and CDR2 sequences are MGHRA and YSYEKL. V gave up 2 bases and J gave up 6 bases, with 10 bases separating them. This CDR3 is CASSQKSQDGYTF. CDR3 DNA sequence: TGCGCCAGCAGCCAAAAGTCCCAGGATGGCTACACCTTC.

CDR3: CASVKNSNQPQHF. The CDR3 DNA reads TGTGCCAGCGTCAAGAACAGCAATCAGCCCCAGCATTTT. The chain recombines TRBV6-2 or TRBV6-3 with TRBJ1-5; D is undetermined. Trimming removed 8 bases from V and 1 base from J, with 9 bases in between. The CDR3 is 13 amino acids. Germline V lookup: CDR1 MNHEY, CDR2 SVGEGT.

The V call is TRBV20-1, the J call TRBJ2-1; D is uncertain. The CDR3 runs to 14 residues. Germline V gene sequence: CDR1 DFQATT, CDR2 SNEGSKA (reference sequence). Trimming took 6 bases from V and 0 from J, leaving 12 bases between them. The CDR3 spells CSAQDPSSYNEQFF. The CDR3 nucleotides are TGCAGTGCCCAGGACCCTAGCTCCTACAATGAGCAGTTCTTC.

CDR3 region: CATSRGSGSSTDTQYF. The CDR3 DNA follows: TGTGCCACCAGCAGAGGTAGCGGGAGTTCTACAGATACGCAGTATTTT. The chain couples TRBV15 to TRBJ2-3; 9 positions match TRBD2. Germline CDR1 LNHNV, CDR2 YYDKDF (reference sequence). The CDR3 spans 16 residues. With V trimmed by 1 base and J by 3 bases, 5 bases remained unmatched.

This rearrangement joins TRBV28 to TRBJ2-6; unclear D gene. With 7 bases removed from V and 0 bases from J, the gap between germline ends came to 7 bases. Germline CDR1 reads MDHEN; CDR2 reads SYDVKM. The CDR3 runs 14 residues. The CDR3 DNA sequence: TGTGCCAGCAAGGACCGCTCTGGGGCCAACGTCCTGACTTTC. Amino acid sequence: CASKDRSGANVLTF.

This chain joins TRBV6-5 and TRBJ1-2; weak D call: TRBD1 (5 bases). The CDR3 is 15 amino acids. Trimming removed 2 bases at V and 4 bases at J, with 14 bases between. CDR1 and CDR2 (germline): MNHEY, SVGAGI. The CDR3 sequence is CASSYLGTEIYGYTF. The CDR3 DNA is TGTGCCAGCAGTTACCTCGGGACTGAAATCTATGGCTACACCTTC.

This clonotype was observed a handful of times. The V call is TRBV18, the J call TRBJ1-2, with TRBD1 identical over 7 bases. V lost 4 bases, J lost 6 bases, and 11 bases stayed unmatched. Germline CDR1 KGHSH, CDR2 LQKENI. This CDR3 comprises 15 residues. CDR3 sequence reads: CASSQGAQGFDGYTF. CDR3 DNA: TGTGCCAGCTCACAGGGGGCACAGGGTTTCGATGGCTACACCTTC.

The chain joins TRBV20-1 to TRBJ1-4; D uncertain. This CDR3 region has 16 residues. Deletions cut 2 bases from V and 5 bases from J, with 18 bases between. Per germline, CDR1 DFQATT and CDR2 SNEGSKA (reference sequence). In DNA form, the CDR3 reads TGCAGTGCTAGATTGCAGGCCGCCGGTGGGAATGAAAAACTGTTTTTT. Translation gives CSARLQAAGGNEKLFF.

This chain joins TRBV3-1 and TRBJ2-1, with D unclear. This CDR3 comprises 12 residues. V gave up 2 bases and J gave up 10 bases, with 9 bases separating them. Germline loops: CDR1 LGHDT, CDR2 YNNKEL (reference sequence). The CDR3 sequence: CASSQSGMEQFF. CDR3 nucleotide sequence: TGTGCCAGCAGCCAATCCGGCATGGAGCAGTTCTTC.

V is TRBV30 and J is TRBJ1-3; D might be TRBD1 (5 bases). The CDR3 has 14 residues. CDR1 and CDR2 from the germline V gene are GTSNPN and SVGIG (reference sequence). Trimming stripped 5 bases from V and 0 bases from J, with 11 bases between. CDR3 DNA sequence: TGTGCCTGGGAGGGGCTCGGCTCTGGAAACACCATATATTTT. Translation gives CAWEGLGSGNTIYF.

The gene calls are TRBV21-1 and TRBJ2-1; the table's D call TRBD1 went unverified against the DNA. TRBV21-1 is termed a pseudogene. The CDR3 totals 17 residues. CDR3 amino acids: CASSKDRGQGNGNEQFF. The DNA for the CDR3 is TGTGCCAGCAGCAAAGATAGGGGACAGGGAAACGGCAATGAGCAGTTCTTC.

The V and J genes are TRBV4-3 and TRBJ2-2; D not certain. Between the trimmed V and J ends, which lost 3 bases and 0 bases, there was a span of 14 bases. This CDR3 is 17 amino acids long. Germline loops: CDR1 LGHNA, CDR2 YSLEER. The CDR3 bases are TGCGCCAGCAGCCACTCGTCCGGGCGGTCGAACACCGGGGAGCTGTTTTTT. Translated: CASSHSSGRSNTGELFF.

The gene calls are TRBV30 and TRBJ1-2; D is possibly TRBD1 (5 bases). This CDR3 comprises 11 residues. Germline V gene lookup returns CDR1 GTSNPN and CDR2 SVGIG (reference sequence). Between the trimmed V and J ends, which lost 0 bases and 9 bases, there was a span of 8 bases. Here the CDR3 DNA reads TGTGCCTGGAGTGTACAGGCCCGCTACACCTTC. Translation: CAWSVQARYTF.

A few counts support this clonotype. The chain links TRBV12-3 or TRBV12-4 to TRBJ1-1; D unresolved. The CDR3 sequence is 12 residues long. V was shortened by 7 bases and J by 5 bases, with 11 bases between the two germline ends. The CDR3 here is CASKAVRTEAFF. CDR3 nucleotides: TGTGCCAGCAAGGCAGTAAGGACTGAAGCTTTCTTT.

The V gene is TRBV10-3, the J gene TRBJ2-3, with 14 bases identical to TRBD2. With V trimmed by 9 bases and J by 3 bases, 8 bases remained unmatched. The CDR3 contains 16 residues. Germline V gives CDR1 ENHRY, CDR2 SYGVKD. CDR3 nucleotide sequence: TGTGCCATTACGGCCGGGACTAGCGGGAGTACAGATACGCAGTATTTT. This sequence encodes CAITAGTSGSTDTQYF.

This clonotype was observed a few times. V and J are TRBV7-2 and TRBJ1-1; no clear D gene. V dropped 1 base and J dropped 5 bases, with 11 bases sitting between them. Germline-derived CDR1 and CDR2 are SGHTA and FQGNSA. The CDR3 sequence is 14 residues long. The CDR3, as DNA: TGTGCCAGCAGCTTAGAAGGGTGGGGTACTGAAGCTTTCTTT. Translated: CASSLEGWGTEAFF.

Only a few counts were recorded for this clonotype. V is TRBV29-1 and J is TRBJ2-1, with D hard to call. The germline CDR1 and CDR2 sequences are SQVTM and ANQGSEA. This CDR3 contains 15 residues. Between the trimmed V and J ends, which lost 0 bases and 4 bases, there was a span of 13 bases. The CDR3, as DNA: TGCAGCGTTGAAGATGGTGAACAGCCATACAATGAGCAGTTCTTC. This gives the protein CSVEDGEQPYNEQFF.

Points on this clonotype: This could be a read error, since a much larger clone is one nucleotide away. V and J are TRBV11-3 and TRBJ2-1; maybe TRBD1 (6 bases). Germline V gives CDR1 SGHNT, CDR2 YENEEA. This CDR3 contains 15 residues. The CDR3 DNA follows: TGTGCCAGCAGCGAGCAGGGGAGCTCCTACAATGAGCCGTTCTTC. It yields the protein CASSEQGSSYNEPFF.

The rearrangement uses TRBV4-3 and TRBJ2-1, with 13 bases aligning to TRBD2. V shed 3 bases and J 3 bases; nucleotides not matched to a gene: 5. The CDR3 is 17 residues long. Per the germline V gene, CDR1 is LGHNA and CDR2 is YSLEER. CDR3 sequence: CASSQGTSGILYNEQFF. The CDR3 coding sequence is TGCGCCAGCAGCCAGGGGACTAGCGGGATTCTCTACAATGAGCAGTTCTTC.

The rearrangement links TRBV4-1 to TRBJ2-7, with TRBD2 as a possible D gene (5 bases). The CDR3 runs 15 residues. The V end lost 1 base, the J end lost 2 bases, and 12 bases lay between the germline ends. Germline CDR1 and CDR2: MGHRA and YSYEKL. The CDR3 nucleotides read TGCGCCAGCAGCCAAGGGGAGTACAAAACCTACGAGCAGTACTTC. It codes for CASSQGEYKTYEQYF.

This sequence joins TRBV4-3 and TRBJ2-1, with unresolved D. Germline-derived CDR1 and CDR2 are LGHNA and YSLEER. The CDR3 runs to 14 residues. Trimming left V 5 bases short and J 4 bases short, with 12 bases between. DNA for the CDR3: TGCGCCAGCAGCGAGACCACCACTTACAATGAGCAGTTCTTC. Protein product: CASSETTTYNEQFF.

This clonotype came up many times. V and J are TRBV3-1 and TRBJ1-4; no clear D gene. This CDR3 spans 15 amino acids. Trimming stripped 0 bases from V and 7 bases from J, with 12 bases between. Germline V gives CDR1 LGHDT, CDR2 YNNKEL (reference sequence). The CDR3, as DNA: TGTGCCAGCAGCCAAGATCCGGGAGTTGGTGAAAAACTGTTTTTT. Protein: CASSQDPGVGEKLFF.

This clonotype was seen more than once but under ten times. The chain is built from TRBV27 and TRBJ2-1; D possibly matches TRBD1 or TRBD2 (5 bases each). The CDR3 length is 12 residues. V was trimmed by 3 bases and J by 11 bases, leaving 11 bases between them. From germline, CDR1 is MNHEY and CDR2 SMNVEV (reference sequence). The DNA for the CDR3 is TGTGCCAGCAGTTTTACCCGGGGACAGCAGTTCTTC. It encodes CASSFTRGQQFF.

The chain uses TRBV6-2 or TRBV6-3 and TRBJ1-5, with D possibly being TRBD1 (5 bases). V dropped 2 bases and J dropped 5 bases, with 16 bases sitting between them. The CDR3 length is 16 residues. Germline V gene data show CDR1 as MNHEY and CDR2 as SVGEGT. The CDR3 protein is CASSYQRTGPDQPQHF. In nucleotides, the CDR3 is TGTGCCAGCAGTTACCAGAGGACGGGGCCTGATCAGCCCCAGCATTTT.